This TCR beta chain was identified in a study of blood T cell repertoires in COVID-19. Turning to the study itself: Some COVID-19 samples were acute and others convalescent; all came from the United States, Italy and Spain. The analysed material was cDNA or gDNA that came from T cells, B-cell-depleted T cells, or PBMCs.

As originally analysed: From reference gene primer amplification, estimates of nucleated cell counts were derived. Some clones are missing from TCRdb's copy, which holds only in-frame ones; the method was immunoSEQ multiplex PCR. Clonal size and the V and J genes are those of that table, whereas D and trimming came from the DNA. Found here are about 320,000 clones, 89% of them singletons; the top ten hold approximately 12%. Enrolment of Seattle patients took place during active infection, and they were followed longitudinally. With 4 bases clipped from V and 4 bases from J, the junction kept 1 base outside the gene matches. CDR1 MNHEY and CDR2 SMNVEV come from the germline V gene (reference sequence). The CDR3 extends over 13 amino acids.

The sequenced sample consisted of peripheral blood. This receptor was obtained from a woman in her 30s with COVID-19, enrolled during active disease. The J gene is TRBJ1-1, the V gene TRBV27; 9 nucleotides align to TRBD1. The CDR3 loop reads CASSWGQGTEAFF. CDR3 in DNA: TGTGCCAGCAGTTGGGGACAGGGCACTGAAGCTTTCTTT.